This T cell receptor beta chain derives from a study of blood T cell repertoires in COVID-19. Sequenced by immunoSEQ multiplex PCR; TCRdb stores in-frame clones only, minus some. The table records some 260,000 clones, around 88% of them present only once. Germline-derived CDR1 and CDR2 are MRHNA and SNTAGT. This CDR3 contains 15 residues. V was pared by 0 bases and J by 4 bases, with 5 bases of the junction left unmatched. The TCR was taken from a man in his forties or fifties who had recovered from COVID-19. This chain links TRBV6-4 with TRBJ1-1; 7 bases fit TRBD1. Specimen: PBMCs or T cells enriched from blood (not recorded which). The CDR3: CASSDSAAGGTEAFF. In DNA, the CDR3 is TGTGCCAGCAGTGACTCCGCGGCAGGGGGCACTGAAGCTTTCTTT.